Described below is a single T cell receptor beta chain sequence and its context. Its antigen is unknown. Base qualities are missing; no much larger clone stands one base away. These data belong to a study of T cell responses to AZD1222 COVID-19 vaccine listed by TCRdb under 2021. Context from the whole study: TCR sequencing covered roughly 230 trial participants: 207 given two doses of AZD1222 and 26 given two doses of MenACWY control vaccine. Trial participants were enrolled by age into subgroups of 18-55, 56-69 and 70-plus years, and approximately 150, 30 and 60 TCR-sequenced participants, respectively, were included in these subgroups.

The time point label here, explained by the study, means: about 28 days (+/-7) after the second vaccine dose. AZD1222 recipients given second doses at about 4 weeks or at about 12 weeks were pooled, since spike-specific TCR depth and breadth were not found to differ between the two schedules. Samples from vaccinated people were obtained from the UK trials COV001 and COV002, which included a single-blind randomized controlled phase 2/3 trial of AZD1222 (ChAdOx1 nCoV-19) in healthy adults. For TCRbeta chain sequencing, PBMC samples were collected from trial participants at day 0 and at day 28 after the second dose. Counted from cysteine to phenylalanine, this CDR3 has 12 amino acids. Of the read, only the CDR3 DNA is kept; its 36 bases are in frame from base 1. CDR1 and CDR2, per the germline V gene (reference sequence), are MNHEY and SMNVEV. Between the V and J ends, shortened by 6 bases and 4 bases respectively, the junction contains 7 bases.

Overall study outcomes, separate from this receptor: Conclusions about previously exposed vaccinees are limited, since just a handful of AZD1222 recipients were seropositive for SARS-CoV-2 at baseline. In the small 56-69-year group, the increase in depth fell short of significance, most likely because of low power. Because no day 14 peak-response samples were available, repertoires were characterized only after the peak T cell response. Participants were mostly white British, with more females than males. The authors suggested clonal diversity may have been underestimated. Spike-specific TCR breadth and depth rose significantly after two AZD1222 doses compared with day 0 and with MenACWY recipients. Epitopes outside the regions mutated in the B.1.351 and B.1.1.7 variants were reportedly recognized by nearly half of the unique spike-specific TCRs. The vaccine-associated CD4 TCRs covered the entire spike protein, and the dominant responses fell in regions 160-218 and 743-854.

The CDR3 regions of human TCRbeta chains were subjected to immunosequencing. Turning to the authors' computational methods: TCRs in the repertoires were compared against a reference library of SARS-CoV-2-specific TCRs that had been generated with the MIRA antigen-specificity platform. Breadth was defined as the fraction of unique TCRs that were SARS-CoV-2-associated. Depth was defined as the fraction of total T cells that were SARS-CoV-2-associated. Using the MIRA data, each spike-specific TCR was assigned both to the spike region to which the TCR was reactive and to a CD4 or CD8 class. Log10-transformed breadth and depth values were compared by one-way ANOVA with Sidak's multiple comparisons tests. In its TCRdb copy, this immuneACCESS table keeps in-frame sequences only and misses some clones. Where compared with another copy, unresolved V genes explain less than half of these, and the others have no known cause. V, J and clone size were drawn from that table, and D and trimming were deduced from the DNA. For this sample there are around 80,000 clones; 80% to 95% appear just once. Jointly, the top ten make up 4.7% of the sample.

The sample here was peripheral blood, taken 28 days after the second AZD1222 dose. This TCR derives from an adult who received the AZD1222 COVID-19 vaccine. Recombination joined TRBV27 with TRBJ1-3, with the D gene call left open. In nucleotide form, the sequence is TGTGCCAGCAGGGGCCGGGGAAACACCATATATTTT. This is translated as CASRGRGNTIYF.